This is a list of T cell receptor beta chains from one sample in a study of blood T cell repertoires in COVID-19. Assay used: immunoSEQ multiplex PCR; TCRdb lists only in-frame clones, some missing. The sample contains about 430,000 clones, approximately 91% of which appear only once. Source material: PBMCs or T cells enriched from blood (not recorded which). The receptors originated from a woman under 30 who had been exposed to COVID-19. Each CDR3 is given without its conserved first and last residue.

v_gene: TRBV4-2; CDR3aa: ASSQGGATNEKLF
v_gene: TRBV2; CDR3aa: ASIPLGAGVNYGYT
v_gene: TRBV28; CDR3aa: ASSRRGKETQY
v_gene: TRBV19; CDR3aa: ASSIQGTNSPLH
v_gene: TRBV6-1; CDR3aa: ASAEGSQETQY
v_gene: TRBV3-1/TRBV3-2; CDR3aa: ASSDDRGGNEKLF
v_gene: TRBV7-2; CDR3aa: ATRLDRTVNTEAF
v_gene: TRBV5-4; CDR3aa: ASSGLAGGGPYEQY
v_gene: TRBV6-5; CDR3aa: ASSSDRFSGNTIY
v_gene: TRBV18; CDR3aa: ASSHGTSGYEQY
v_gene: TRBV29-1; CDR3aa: SVEADSYLYGYT
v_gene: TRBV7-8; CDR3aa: ASSSSGANQPQH
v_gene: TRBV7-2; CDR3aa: ASSNYQGKETQY
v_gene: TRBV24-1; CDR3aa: ATSEAGTGAEAKNIQY
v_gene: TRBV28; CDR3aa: ASRPPGGNQPQH
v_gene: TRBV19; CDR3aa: ASSSSPGGVGQPQH
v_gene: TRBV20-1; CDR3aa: SASRLAIYQETQY
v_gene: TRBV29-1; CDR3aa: SVDPGQGAYGYT
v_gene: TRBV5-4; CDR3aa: AGTGALSNQPQH
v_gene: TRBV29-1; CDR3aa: SVGASSGELF
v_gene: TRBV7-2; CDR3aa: ASSLLAGGFDTQY
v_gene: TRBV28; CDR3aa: ASSAHGTAMNTEAF
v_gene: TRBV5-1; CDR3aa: ASSRNQGATQGTLF
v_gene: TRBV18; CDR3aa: ASSPRQNTGELF
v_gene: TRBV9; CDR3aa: ASSVEGGVETQY
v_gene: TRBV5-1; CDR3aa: ASSLEGWGRAYNEQF
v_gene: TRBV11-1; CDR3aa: ASSFPGEQY
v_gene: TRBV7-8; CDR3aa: ASSPGLAGAQETQY
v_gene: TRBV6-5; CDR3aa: ASRDFSYEQY
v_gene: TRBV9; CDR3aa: ASSGRGRTNEKLF
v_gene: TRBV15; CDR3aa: ATSIGTGRTGELF
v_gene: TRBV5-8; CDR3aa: ASSLDWNTEAF
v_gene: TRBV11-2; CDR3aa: ASSLDWRAGGYNEQF
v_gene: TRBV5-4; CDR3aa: ASSRTTGQSYEQY
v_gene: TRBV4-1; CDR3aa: ASSLLSINEKLF
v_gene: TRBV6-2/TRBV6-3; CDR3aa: ASSYLGLDKTEAF
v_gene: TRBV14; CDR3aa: ASSQVLGHTVADTQY
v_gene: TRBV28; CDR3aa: ASSLQGTEAF
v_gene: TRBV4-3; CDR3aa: ASSQTVSSEQF
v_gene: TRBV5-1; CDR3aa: ASSLASPGYSYEQY
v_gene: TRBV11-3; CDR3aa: ASSLYSGGSSYEQY
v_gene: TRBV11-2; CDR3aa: ASSWDRAPSPLH
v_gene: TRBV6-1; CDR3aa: ASSEAPSYEQY
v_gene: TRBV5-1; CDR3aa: ASRGVGTAYEQY
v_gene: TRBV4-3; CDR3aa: ASSPGTGGLYEQY